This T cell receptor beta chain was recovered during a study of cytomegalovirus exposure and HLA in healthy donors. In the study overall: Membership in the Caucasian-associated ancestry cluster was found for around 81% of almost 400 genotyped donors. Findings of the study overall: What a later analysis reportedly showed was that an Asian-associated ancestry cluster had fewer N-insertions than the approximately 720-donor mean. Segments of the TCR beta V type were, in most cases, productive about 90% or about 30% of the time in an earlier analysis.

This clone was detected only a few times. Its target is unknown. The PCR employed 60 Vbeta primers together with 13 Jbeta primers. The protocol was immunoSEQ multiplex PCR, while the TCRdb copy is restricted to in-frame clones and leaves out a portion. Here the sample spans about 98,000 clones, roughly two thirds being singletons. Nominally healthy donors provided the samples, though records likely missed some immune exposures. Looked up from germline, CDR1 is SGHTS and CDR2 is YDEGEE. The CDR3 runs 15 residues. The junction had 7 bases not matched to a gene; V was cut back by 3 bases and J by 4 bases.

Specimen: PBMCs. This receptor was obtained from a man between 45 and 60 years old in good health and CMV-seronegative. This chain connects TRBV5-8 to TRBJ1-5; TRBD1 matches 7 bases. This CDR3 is CASSSGTVVNQPQHF. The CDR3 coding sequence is TGTGCCAGCAGCTCCGGGACAGTGGTAAATCAGCCCCAGCATTTT.